Listed below are T cell receptor beta chains from one sample, sequenced in a study of T cell responses to AZD1222 COVID-19 vaccine. Profiled with immunoSEQ multiplex PCR; TCRdb holds only in-frame clones, not every one. The sample holds about 100,000 clones, about 90% seen once. Source: peripheral blood, taken on day 0 of AZD1222 vaccination. These receptors were taken from an adult in good health. Both conserved end residues are part of each CDR3. The order of the fields is D gene, clone size, CDR3 length, V gene, J gene, CDR3 DNA, CDR3 protein. D genes are given only for firm matches. Clone size is not always given. Where it is, it says once, few, many or a class for expanded clones.

D: .; size: .; length: 14; V: TRBV9; J: TRBJ2-7; DNA: TGTGCCAGCAGCACCTGGACAGAGCCCTACGAGCAGTACTTC; CDR3: CASSTWTEPYEQYF
D: .; size: .; length: 16; V: TRBV28; J: TRBJ1-6; DNA: TGTGCCAGCAGCCCTCCGACCGGGACGGAGTATTCACCCCTCCACTTT; CDR3: CASSPPTGTEYSPLHF
D: .; size: .; length: 13; V: TRBV5-4; J: TRBJ1-1; DNA: TGTGCCAGCAGTCCTGGCCAGAACACTGAAGCTTTCTTT; CDR3: CASSPGQNTEAFF
D: .; size: .; length: 15; V: TRBV27; J: TRBJ2-7; DNA: TGTGCCAGCAGTCCCTACTCGGCTAGAAGCCACGAGCAGTACTTC; CDR3: CASSPYSARSHEQYF
D: .; size: .; length: 13; V: TRBV2; J: TRBJ1-5; DNA: TGTGCCAGCCGCTTCTATAGCAATCAGCCCCAGCATTTT; CDR3: CASRFYSNQPQHF
D: TRBD2; size: .; length: 15; V: TRBV7-8; J: TRBJ2-7; DNA: TGTGCCAGCAGCTTATGGACTAGCGGGAGGGTGGAGCAGTACTTC; CDR3: CASSLWTSGRVEQYF
D: .; size: .; length: 15; V: TRBV27; J: TRBJ1-2; DNA: TGTGCCAGCAGTTTATCATGGTCAGTCGACGACGGCTACACCTTC; CDR3: CASSLSWSVDDGYTF
D: .; size: .; length: 15; V: TRBV19; J: TRBJ2-4; DNA: TGTGCCAGTAGTATGAGGGGGGGAGCCAAAAACATTCAGTACTTC; CDR3: CASSMRGGAKNIQYF
D: .; size: .; length: 14; V: TRBV9; J: TRBJ2-3; DNA: TGTGCCAGCAGCGTAGGTCCCCAGCTGGATACGCAGTATTTT; CDR3: CASSVGPQLDTQYF
D: TRBD1; size: .; length: 15; V: TRBV6-5; J: TRBJ2-7; DNA: TGTGCCAGCAGTTACTCAGACAGGGCCTCCTACGAGCAGTACTTC; CDR3: CASSYSDRASYEQYF
D: TRBD1; size: .; length: 12; V: TRBV9; J: TRBJ2-1; DNA: TGTGCCAGCAGCGTAGACAGGGGCCAGCAGTTCTTC; CDR3: CASSVDRGQQFF
D: TRBD2; size: .; length: 16; V: TRBV6-4; J: TRBJ2-5; DNA: TGTGCCAGCAGTCCCTATAGCGGGAGGAGGGGAGAGACCCAGTACTTC; CDR3: CASSPYSGRRGETQYF
D: .; size: .; length: 17; V: TRBV6-2/TRBV6-3; J: TRBJ1-1; DNA: TGTGCCAGCAGCCTCGCTCTTGGACCTCAACCGGGGACTGAAGCTTTCTTT; CDR3: CASSLALGPQPGTEAFF
D: .; size: once; length: 15; V: TRBV5-1; J: TRBJ2-3; DNA: TGCGCCAGCAGCTCCGGGACACATTTCACAGATACGCAGTATTTT; CDR3: CASSSGTHFTDTQYF
D: .; size: once; length: 20; V: TRBV2; J: TRBJ1-2; DNA: TGTGCCAGCAGTATTATGACAGGTTGGTCAACCGTCGACACTAACTATGGCTACACCTTC; CDR3: CASSIMTGWSTVDTNYGYTF
D: .; size: .; length: 15; V: TRBV2; J: TRBJ2-5; DNA: TGTGCCAGCAGTGAAGTCCAGGGGACCCAAGAGACCCAGTACTTC; CDR3: CASSEVQGTQETQYF
D: .; size: .; length: 14; V: TRBV10-1; J: TRBJ1-1; DNA: TGCGCCAGCAGTGACCGATATGGGACTTCTGAAGCTTTCTTT; CDR3: CASSDRYGTSEAFF
D: TRBD2; size: .; length: 19; V: TRBV14; J: TRBJ2-1; DNA: TGTGCCAGCAGCCAAGCGGGACTAGCGGGAGGCCACTCCTACAATGAGCAGTTCTTC; CDR3: CASSQAGLAGGHSYNEQFF
D: .; size: .; length: 14; V: TRBV27; J: TRBJ2-5; DNA: TGTGCCAGCAGTTTATCGGGGGGGCGGGAGACCCAGTACTTC; CDR3: CASSLSGGRETQYF
D: .; size: .; length: 14; V: TRBV7-9; J: TRBJ1-4; DNA: TGTGCCAGCAGCTTAGCAGGGGTATCCGAAAAACTGTTTTTT; CDR3: CASSLAGVSEKLFF
D: .; size: .; length: 13; V: TRBV5-4; J: TRBJ2-2; DNA: TGTGCCAGCTCTCCTCAGGCCGCCGGGGAGCTGTTTTTT; CDR3: CASSPQAAGELFF
D: .; size: .; length: 14; V: TRBV30; J: TRBJ1-1; DNA: TGTGCCGGACACCACAGGGCCGGGACCACTGAAGCTTTCTTT; CDR3: CAGHHRAGTTEAFF
D: TRBD2; size: once; length: 20; V: TRBV5-1; J: TRBJ2-2; DNA: TGCGCCAGCAGCTTGCAAGGCGACGTCCAGCGGGAGGGCGACACCGGGGAGCTGTTTTTT; CDR3: CASSLQGDVQREGDTGELFF
D: .; size: .; length: 18; V: TRBV30; J: TRBJ2-7; DNA: TGTGCCTGGAGTGTACGTTGGGTCCGGGACACAAACTCCTACGAGCAGTACTTC; CDR3: CAWSVRWVRDTNSYEQYF
D: TRBD2; size: .; length: 14; V: TRBV2; J: TRBJ2-1; DNA: TGTGCCAGCAGTAGACTAGCGGGTCGTAATGAGCAGTTCTTC; CDR3: CASSRLAGRNEQFF
D: TRBD2; size: .; length: 14; V: TRBV10-2; J: TRBJ2-5; DNA: TGCGCCAGCAGTGTCCTGGGACTAGCGGGGCCTCAGTACTTC; CDR3: CASSVLGLAGPQYF
D: TRBD1; size: .; length: 12; V: TRBV2; J: TRBJ1-2; DNA: TGTGCCCGAATGGGGGACAGGGGCGGCTACACCTTC; CDR3: CARMGDRGGYTF
D: .; size: .; length: 15; V: TRBV3-1/TRBV3-2; J: TRBJ1-1; DNA: TGTGCCAGCAGTCAGGGTGGGGGCGCTTGGACTGAAGCTTTCTTT; CDR3: CASSQGGGAWTEAFF
D: .; size: .; length: 16; V: TRBV11-2; J: TRBJ2-3; DNA: TGTGCCAGCCGAGCCTTCGGGGCTACTAGCACAGATACGCAGTATTTT; CDR3: CASRAFGATSTDTQYF
D: .; size: .; length: 14; V: TRBV3-1/TRBV3-2; J: TRBJ2-3; DNA: TGTGCCAGCAGCCAAGCTCCGAACACAGATACGCAGTATTTT; CDR3: CASSQAPNTDTQYF
D: .; size: .; length: 13; V: TRBV5-1; J: TRBJ1-2; DNA: TGCGCCAGCAGCTTTGGACAAGTCTATGGCTACACCTTC; CDR3: CASSFGQVYGYTF
D: TRBD1; size: .; length: 12; V: TRBV29-1; J: TRBJ1-1; DNA: TGCAGCGTCGGGACAGGGGACACTGAAGCTTTCTTT; CDR3: CSVGTGDTEAFF
D: .; size: .; length: 12; V: TRBV12-5; J: TRBJ2-7; DNA: TGTGCTAGTGGTTTGGTAGGCTACGAGCAGTACTTC; CDR3: CASGLVGYEQYF
D: .; size: few; length: 15; V: TRBV18; J: TRBJ1-3; DNA: TGTGCCAGCTCACCTTCCCAGCTCTCTGGAAACACCATATATTTT; CDR3: CASSPSQLSGNTIYF
D: .; size: .; length: 12; V: TRBV29-1; J: TRBJ1-1; DNA: TGCAGCGCCTACAGGGCAAGCACTGAAGCTTTCTTT; CDR3: CSAYRASTEAFF
D: TRBD1; size: once; length: 15; V: TRBV7-9; J: TRBJ1-2; DNA: TGTGCCAGCAGCTCATCGGACAGGGGAAGTACTGGCTACACCTTC; CDR3: CASSSSDRGSTGYTF
D: .; size: .; length: 14; V: TRBV30; J: TRBJ2-1; DNA: TGTGCCTGGACTAATGGCGGCCATTACAATGAGCAGTTCTTC; CDR3: CAWTNGGHYNEQFF
D: .; size: many; length: 13; V: TRBV4-1; J: TRBJ2-1; DNA: TGCGCCAGCAGCCAAGAGGGGTGGAATGAGCAGTTCTTC; CDR3: CASSQEGWNEQFF
D: .; size: .; length: 14; V: TRBV11-3; J: TRBJ2-3; DNA: TGTGCCAGCAGCTTAGATCCAGGGACAGATACGCAGTATTTT; CDR3: CASSLDPGTDTQYF
D: .; size: .; length: 16; V: TRBV6-6; J: TRBJ1-5; DNA: TGTGCCAGCAGTTACTCTCAGGGCGGTTCGAATCAGCCCCAGCATTTT; CDR3: CASSYSQGGSNQPQHF
D: .; size: .; length: 13; V: TRBV4-1; J: TRBJ2-1; DNA: TGCGCCAGCAGCCAAGAGGAGAGGGACGGGCAGTTCTTC; CDR3: CASSQEERDGQFF
D: .; size: .; length: 16; V: TRBV19; J: TRBJ1-2; DNA: TGTGCCAGTAGTATGGGTCTGGTGGGGCAGCTCTATGGCTACACCTTC; CDR3: CASSMGLVGQLYGYTF
D: TRBD1; size: once; length: 13; V: TRBV27; J: TRBJ1-1; DNA: TGTGCCAGCAGTTCGACAGGGGGCACTGAAGCTTTCTTT; CDR3: CASSSTGGTEAFF
D: TRBD1; size: .; length: 13; V: TRBV5-5; J: TRBJ1-5; DNA: TGTGCCAGCAGCCGACAGGGGGATCAGCCCCAGCATTTT; CDR3: CASSRQGDQPQHF
D: TRBD1; size: once; length: 15; V: TRBV27; J: TRBJ1-1; DNA: TGTGCCAGCAGTTTATTCAACAGGGGACGAACTGAAGCTTTCTTT; CDR3: CASSLFNRGRTEAFF
D: .; size: .; length: 16; V: TRBV19; J: TRBJ1-3; DNA: TGTGCCAGTAGTACCCCTGGCCAAGGGCTTGGAAACACCATATATTTT; CDR3: CASSTPGQGLGNTIYF
D: .; size: .; length: 14; V: TRBV28; J: TRBJ2-7; DNA: TGTGCCAGCAGCGACAACTCGCGGACCTACGAGCAGTACTTC; CDR3: CASSDNSRTYEQYF
D: TRBD1; size: .; length: 18; V: TRBV7-2; J: TRBJ2-3; DNA: TGTGCCAGCAGCTCTCCCCGGGACAGCTTATCGAGCACAGATACGCAGTATTTT; CDR3: CASSSPRDSLSSTDTQYF
D: .; size: .; length: 14; V: TRBV6-1; J: TRBJ1-1; DNA: TGTGCCAGCAGTGAAGCAGGGATTACGACTGAAGCTTTCTTT; CDR3: CASSEAGITTEAFF
D: .; size: .; length: 13; V: TRBV10-3; J: TRBJ1-1; DNA: TGTGCCATCAGTGCCAGCTTGAACACTGAAGCTTTCTTT; CDR3: CAISASLNTEAFF
D: .; size: .; length: 12; V: TRBV24-1; J: TRBJ2-3; DNA: TGTGCCACCAGTGATAGCACAGATACGCAGTATTTT; CDR3: CATSDSTDTQYF
D: .; size: .; length: 15; V: TRBV18; J: TRBJ1-5; DNA: TGTGCCAGCTCACCTGGCCAAATGACGAATCAGCCCCAGCATTTT; CDR3: CASSPGQMTNQPQHF
D: .; size: .; length: 15; V: TRBV6-5; J: TRBJ1-1; DNA: TGTGCCAGCAGTCCCTTGAGGACCCTGAACACTGAAGCTTTCTTT; CDR3: CASSPLRTLNTEAFF
D: .; size: .; length: 14; V: TRBV2; J: TRBJ2-7; DNA: TGTGCCAGCAGAAAAGACACAGGATCCTACGAGCAGTACTTC; CDR3: CASRKDTGSYEQYF